Below, one T cell receptor beta chain is given with its context. What it recognizes is unknown. The authors split each subset's genomic DNA evenly across several immunoSEQ plates. In the source study's methods: ImmunoSEQ output held junction-only sequences without quality scores, so filtering differed. The repertoire was sequenced with immunoSEQ multiplex PCR; TCRdb's copy has only in-frame clones and lacks some. Clone size and V and J calls were adopted from that table, with D and trimming inferred from the DNA. The profile shows about 2.2 million clones, roughly 91% of them singletons. The entry originates in a study of shared clonotypes between healthy human individuals. Terminally differentiated effector memory CD45RA+ cells were excluded by CCR7 positive selection of CD45RO-negative cells. Study-wide findings and caveats: Some clonotypes were shared by all four sorted-subset donors, while others were not shared. The non-shared ones had lower generation probabilities than the shared ones.

The sample comprised naive CD8+ T cells from PBMCs. The clonotype comes from a man aged 18 to 30 in good health. Some clones in this sample may be carry-over from other donors' samples.

For the CDR3, the DNA is TGTGCCAGCAGCGACAGGGCAGATACGCAGTATTTT. It specifies CASSDRADTQYF. The chain has TRBV11-2 and TRBJ2-3; 7 positions agree with TRBD1. Germline V gives CDR1 SGHAT, CDR2 FQNNGV. Trimming removed 5 bases from V and 4 bases from J; junction bases left unmatched: 0. The CDR3 sequence is 12 residues long.